Listed below are T cell receptor beta chains from one sample, sequenced in a study of OX40 agonist ivuxolimab in advanced cancers. Sequencing was performed with immunoSEQ multiplex PCR; in TCRdb, only in-frame clones are kept and a portion is missing. The sample records roughly 70,000 clones, about 88% being singletons. Source: CD4+ or CD8+ T cells sorted from blood, taken in a trial of the OX40 agonist ivuxolimab. The receptors come from an adult with an advanced solid tumor such as melanoma, head and neck, liver or kidney cancer. The CDR3 runs from the conserved cysteine through the conserved F or W. Each record gives: CDR3 DNA, CDR3 protein, V gene, J gene, clone size, D gene. A D gene is named only where the DNA matches it firmly. Size tells how often a clone was seen (once, few, many) or the class of an expanded clone, and some rows leave it out.

TGTGCCTGGAGTGCCGACTCCACGGGCACTGAAGCTTTCTTT	CAWSADSTGTEAFF	TRBV30	TRBJ1-1	once	-
TGTGCCAGCTCACGACGGGGGACTCAAGAGACCCAGTACTTC	CASSRRGTQETQYF	TRBV18	TRBJ2-5	-	-
TGTGCCAGCAGCGTAGGTCGGGGGCGCATCTACGAGCAGTACTTC	CASSVGRGRIYEQYF	TRBV9	TRBJ2-7	-	-
TGTGCCAGCAGTTTAATCCCGGGGACAGGAGGAAACACCATATATTTT	CASSLIPGTGGNTIYF	TRBV28	TRBJ1-3	-	TRBD1
TGTGCCATCAGTGAGGACTTTACAGATACGCAGTATTTT	CAISEDFTDTQYF	TRBV10-3	TRBJ2-3	-	-
TGTGCCAGCAGTTTATACCAGAACACTGAAGCTTTCTTT	CASSLYQNTEAFF	TRBV27	TRBJ1-1	-	-
TGTGCCAGCAGCCGCCCGGGGACTAGCACAGATACGCAGTATTTT	CASSRPGTSTDTQYF	TRBV6-6	TRBJ2-3	-	-
TGCGCCAGCAGCCCGGGACCTGCGGGAGGCACCGGGGAGCTGTTTTTT	CASSPGPAGGTGELFF	TRBV5-1	TRBJ2-2	-	TRBD2
TGCGCCAGCAGCTTGCTAGCGGGAGCCCCAGAGACCCAGTACTTC	CASSLLAGAPETQYF	TRBV5-1	TRBJ2-5	few	TRBD2
TGTGCCAGCAGTGAATCGAAACTAGCGGGAGTGGGCGGGGAGCTGTTTTTT	CASSESKLAGVGGELFF	TRBV25-1	TRBJ2-2	-	TRBD2
TGTGCCAGTAGTATTAGGGGGGTCATAAGGCTCGACGGGACTGAAGCTTTCTTT	CASSIRGVIRLDGTEAFF	TRBV19	TRBJ1-1	-	-
TGTGCCAGAAGCCCGACGGACGGCGTTTTGTCCTTTAATGAAAAACTGTTTTTT	CARSPTDGVLSFNEKLFF	TRBV5-3	TRBJ1-4	-	-
TGTGCCAGCAGCGTAAGAGGCGAGGTTAGCACAGATACGCAGTATTTT	CASSVRGEVSTDTQYF	TRBV9	TRBJ2-3	once	-
TGTGCCGCACAATTAGGGGACAGGGGCAGGTCCGCTAGCGCTTTCTTT	CAAQLGDRGRSASAFF	TRBV28	TRBJ1-1	-	TRBD1
TGTGCCAGTAGTAAAGAGAGGAGAGCCTATGGCTACACCTTC	CASSKERRAYGYTF	TRBV19	TRBJ1-2	-	-
TGCGCCAGCAGCTTGGGCAGGGGGGAGCTGTTTTTT	CASSLGRGELFF	TRBV5-1	TRBJ2-2	-	-
TGTGCCATCAGGCTAAGGGGTAAGGGCACCGGGGAGCTGTTTTTT	CAIRLRGKGTGELFF	TRBV10-3	TRBJ2-2	-	-
TGTGCCACCCAAAGGGCGGGGACCAACACTGAAGCTTTCTTT	CATQRAGTNTEAFF	TRBV6-5	TRBJ1-1	-	-
TGTGCCAGCAGCGTAGCAGGGCTCAACACTGAAGCTTTCTTT	CASSVAGLNTEAFF	TRBV9	TRBJ1-1	few	-
TGCGCCAGCAGCTTCCGTCCAGCGGGAGAAGGGCGGCATGAGCAGTTCTTC	CASSFRPAGEGRHEQFF	TRBV5-1	TRBJ2-1	-	TRBD2
TGTGCCATCAGTGCCTCCGGGACAGAGAATGAGCAGTTCTTC	CAISASGTENEQFF	TRBV10-3	TRBJ2-1	-	TRBD1
TGCAGCGTTGCCTTACCGGGACAGGGGGTCTCCTACGAGCAGTACTTC	CSVALPGQGVSYEQYF	TRBV29-1	TRBJ2-7	-	TRBD1
TGTGCCAGCAGTACCGGGACAGTGACAGATACGCAGTATTTT	CASSTGTVTDTQYF	TRBV6-1	TRBJ2-3	-	TRBD1
TGTGCCAGCAGCCCGCGACAGACTATGAACACTGAAGCTTTCTTT	CASSPRQTMNTEAFF	TRBV11-2	TRBJ1-1	-	-
TGTGCCAGCACCGCCGGGGACGGCCCCGGCTATGGCTACACCTTC	CASTAGDGPGYGYTF	TRBV6-1	TRBJ1-2	once	-
TGTGCCAGCAGCTTGGCAGGAGGAGATACGCAGTATTTT	CASSLAGGDTQYF	TRBV5-6	TRBJ2-3	few	-
TGTGCCAGCAGTCCCCGGGGCAGGAGCTACGAGCAGTACTTC	CASSPRGRSYEQYF	TRBV27	TRBJ2-7	-	-
TGTGCCAGCAGCTTAAGGGGGCCGAACACCGGGGAGCTGTTTTTT	CASSLRGPNTGELFF	TRBV5-4	TRBJ2-2	-	TRBD1
TGTGCCAGCAGCCCTGGTTGGGGTCGCACTGAAGCTTTCTTT	CASSPGWGRTEAFF	TRBV6-6	TRBJ1-1	-	-
TGTGCCAGCAGCTTGGTGCGGGGCGACCCGAGATGGGAGCAGTACTTC	CASSLVRGDPRWEQYF	TRBV5-4	TRBJ2-7	-	-
TGTGCCAGCTCACCCCCAGGGGACTATGGCTACACCTTC	CASSPPGDYGYTF	TRBV18	TRBJ1-2	once	-
TGCAGCGTTGAGGGGACCGCGCCGGGTAGCACAGATACGCAGTATTTT	CSVEGTAPGSTDTQYF	TRBV29-1	TRBJ2-3	-	-
TGTGCCTGGACTCCCCTCGGGGAGACCCAGTACTTC	CAWTPLGETQYF	TRBV30	TRBJ2-5	-	-
TGTGCCAGCAGCGCGACAGCGTGGGGGTTTAGGCCCCAGCATTTT	CASSATAWGFRPQHF	TRBV7-2	TRBJ1-5	-	-
TGTGCCAGCAGCCAAGTGAAAGGGGGGGACGACGCCTACGAGCAGTACTTC	CASSQVKGGDDAYEQYF	TRBV4-2	TRBJ2-7	-	-
TGTGCCTGGAGTCCCCCAGGCGGCTTGTACTTC	CAWSPPGGLYF	TRBV30	TRBJ2-7	-	-
TGTGCCAGCAGCTTAAATCGACAGGTTAATTCACCCCTCCACTTT	CASSLNRQVNSPLHF	TRBV7-3	TRBJ1-6	-	-
TGTGCCAGTGGTTCGGACAGGGTGAACACTGAAGCTTTCTTT	CASGSDRVNTEAFF	TRBV19	TRBJ1-1	-	TRBD1
TGTGCCAGCAGCTTCGGGACGGAGTTATATGGCTACACCTTC	CASSFGTELYGYTF	TRBV5-4	TRBJ1-2	once	-
TGCGCCAGCTCCGGGGTGACCACTGAAGCTTTCTTT	CASSGVTTEAFF	TRBV5-1	TRBJ1-1	-	-
TGTGCCAGCGAGTTGGACAGGGGCGGCAATCAGCCCCAGCATTTT	CASELDRGGNQPQHF	TRBV2	TRBJ1-5	few	TRBD1
TGTGCCAGCAGCCGGGCCGGGGCCAATCTCTACGAGCAGTACTTC	CASSRAGANLYEQYF	TRBV27	TRBJ2-7	-	-